This is a list of T cell receptor beta chains from one sample in a study of blood T cell repertoires in COVID-19. Sequencing used immunoSEQ multiplex PCR; TCRdb keeps in-frame clones, though not all of them. This sample carries 40,000 to 60,000 clones, 85% to 90% of them seen once, and the ten largest clones take approximately 2.5%. The sample consisted of peripheral blood. Receptors were obtained from an elderly woman with COVID-19, enrolled during active disease. Each CDR3 is given with its conserved first and last residue. D genes are given only for firm matches. The size of a clone is reported for some rows only, either as once, few or many, or as a class for expanded clones.

CDR3 DNA: TGTGCCATCAGTGCGGGTGAGGGACTGTTTTTT
CDR3 protein: CAISAGEGLFF
D gene: -
J gene: TRBJ1-4
clone size: -
V gene: TRBV10-3

CDR3 DNA: TGTGCCAGCAGCGTAGCGATAGCGGGAGATACGCAGTATTTT
CDR3 protein: CASSVAIAGDTQYF
D gene: TRBD2
J gene: TRBJ2-3
clone size: -
V gene: TRBV9

CDR3 DNA: TGTGCCACCTCACCGACGACAGGGAACAAAAACATTCAGTACTTC
CDR3 protein: CATSPTTGNKNIQYF
D gene: TRBD1
J gene: TRBJ2-4
clone size: -
V gene: TRBV6-5

CDR3 DNA: TGTGCCAGCAGGACCACCGGGACAGGGATTTCACCCCTCCACTTT
CDR3 protein: CASRTTGTGISPLHF
D gene: TRBD1
J gene: TRBJ1-6
clone size: -
V gene: TRBV6-5

CDR3 DNA: TGTGCCAGCAGCCAAGATCGGGCTCCCGGGAGGGACGGGGAGCTGTTTTTT
CDR3 protein: CASSQDRAPGRDGELFF
D gene: TRBD2
J gene: TRBJ2-2
clone size: -
V gene: TRBV4-2

CDR3 DNA: TGTGCCAGCATGGACAACCACCACTCCTCTGGAAACACCATATATTTT
CDR3 protein: CASMDNHHSSGNTIYF
D gene: -
J gene: TRBJ1-3
clone size: -
V gene: TRBV2

CDR3 DNA: TGCGCCAGCAGCCGAGAGACAGGGAACACTGAAGCTTTCTTT
CDR3 protein: CASSRETGNTEAFF
D gene: -
J gene: TRBJ1-1
clone size: -
V gene: TRBV5-1

CDR3 DNA: TGTGCCAGCAGCTCGTACGAGAGCAATGGCTACACCTTC
CDR3 protein: CASSSYESNGYTF
D gene: -
J gene: TRBJ1-2
clone size: -
V gene: TRBV27

CDR3 DNA: TGTGCCAGCAGCCTTTCGTATGGCTACACCTTC
CDR3 protein: CASSLSYGYTF
D gene: -
J gene: TRBJ1-2
clone size: -
V gene: TRBV3-1/TRBV3-2

CDR3 DNA: TGTGCCAGCAGTCGGACTAGCGGGAGTACCCACGAGCAGTACTTC
CDR3 protein: CASSRTSGSTHEQYF
D gene: TRBD2
J gene: TRBJ2-7
clone size: -
V gene: TRBV6-5

CDR3 DNA: TGTGCCAGCAGCTCCCCGTCCTCGCGGGTCACTGAAGCTTTCTTT
CDR3 protein: CASSSPSSRVTEAFF
D gene: -
J gene: TRBJ1-1
clone size: -
V gene: TRBV7-2

CDR3 DNA: TGCGCCAGCAGCCCACTAGGACAGGGAGGAACCAAAAACATTCAGTACTTC
CDR3 protein: CASSPLGQGGTKNIQYF
D gene: TRBD1
J gene: TRBJ2-4
clone size: -
V gene: TRBV5-1

CDR3 DNA: TGTGCCTGGCGCCTCTGGGCAGGGGGCCCGGGCACCGGGGAGCTGTTTTTT
CDR3 protein: CAWRLWAGGPGTGELFF
D gene: TRBD1
J gene: TRBJ2-2
clone size: once
V gene: TRBV30

CDR3 DNA: TGTGCCTGGCGACTCTCCTACAATGAGCAGTTCTTC
CDR3 protein: CAWRLSYNEQFF
D gene: -
J gene: TRBJ2-1
clone size: -
V gene: TRBV30

CDR3 DNA: TGTGCCTGGACAAGGACAGGGACCGGAAACACCATATATTTT
CDR3 protein: CAWTRTGTGNTIYF
D gene: TRBD1
J gene: TRBJ1-3
clone size: -
V gene: TRBV30

CDR3 DNA: TGTGCCAGCAGCTTAGCCCTAGCGGGAGATACGCAGTATTTT
CDR3 protein: CASSLALAGDTQYF
D gene: TRBD2
J gene: TRBJ2-3
clone size: once
V gene: TRBV7-2

CDR3 DNA: TGTGCTAGTGGTCATGGACAGGGCAATCAGCCCCAGCATTTT
CDR3 protein: CASGHGQGNQPQHF
D gene: TRBD1
J gene: TRBJ1-5
clone size: -
V gene: TRBV12-5

CDR3 DNA: TGTGCCAGCAGCCAAGTGTACAGGACCACCTATGGCTACACCTTC
CDR3 protein: CASSQVYRTTYGYTF
D gene: -
J gene: TRBJ1-2
clone size: -
V gene: TRBV3-1/TRBV3-2

CDR3 DNA: TGTGCCAGCAGCTCCCTGACAGGGGGAAACACCATATATTTT
CDR3 protein: CASSSLTGGNTIYF
D gene: TRBD1
J gene: TRBJ1-3
clone size: -
V gene: TRBV9

CDR3 DNA: TGCAGCGTCCAGGAACAATCCGATCAGCCCCAGCATTTT
CDR3 protein: CSVQEQSDQPQHF
D gene: -
J gene: TRBJ1-5
clone size: -
V gene: TRBV29-1

CDR3 DNA: TGTGCCAGCAGCCCCGACAGGGTCTATGGCTACACCTTC
CDR3 protein: CASSPDRVYGYTF
D gene: TRBD1
J gene: TRBJ1-2
clone size: -
V gene: TRBV7-2

CDR3 DNA: TGTGCCAGCAGCGTCTCGACGGGTTCACCCCTCCACTTT
CDR3 protein: CASSVSTGSPLHF
D gene: -
J gene: TRBJ1-6
clone size: -
V gene: TRBV13

CDR3 DNA: TGTGCCAGCAGCCAGCCTAATAAACGCTACGAGCAGTACTTC
CDR3 protein: CASSQPNKRYEQYF
D gene: -
J gene: TRBJ2-7
clone size: -
V gene: TRBV4-2

CDR3 DNA: TGTGCCAGCTCGACTAGCGGGGGCCGAAGCTCCTACAATGAGCAGTTCTTC
CDR3 protein: CASSTSGGRSSYNEQFF
D gene: TRBD2
J gene: TRBJ2-1
clone size: -
V gene: TRBV18

CDR3 DNA: TGTGCCAGGGGCTCTAGCGGGAGTATGGCAGATACGCAGTATTTT
CDR3 protein: CARGSSGSMADTQYF
D gene: TRBD2
J gene: TRBJ2-3
clone size: once
V gene: TRBV2

CDR3 DNA: TGCAGTGCTAGTCATCCGAGCGGCACTGAAGCTTTCTTT
CDR3 protein: CSASHPSGTEAFF
D gene: -
J gene: TRBJ1-1
clone size: -
V gene: TRBV20-1

CDR3 DNA: TGTGCCAGTAGCCCGCGGGAGGGCCCCTACAATGAGCAGTTCTTC
CDR3 protein: CASSPREGPYNEQFF
D gene: TRBD2
J gene: TRBJ2-1
clone size: -
V gene: TRBV19

CDR3 DNA: TGTGCCAGCACCCCCGCCAGACAGGGGGGTTCACCCCTCCACTTT
CDR3 protein: CASTPARQGGSPLHF
D gene: TRBD1
J gene: TRBJ1-6
clone size: -
V gene: TRBV28

CDR3 DNA: TGTGCCAGCAGCTTAGTTCCGGGCTACGAGCAGTACTTC
CDR3 protein: CASSLVPGYEQYF
D gene: -
J gene: TRBJ2-7
clone size: -
V gene: TRBV11-2

CDR3 DNA: TGTGCCAGCAGCGAACAGGGCTTAGGGAACTATGGCTACACCTTC
CDR3 protein: CASSEQGLGNYGYTF
D gene: -
J gene: TRBJ1-2
clone size: -
V gene: TRBV7-9

CDR3 DNA: TGTGCCAGCAGCCGGTCGGGGAACACTGAAGCTTTCTTT
CDR3 protein: CASSRSGNTEAFF
D gene: -
J gene: TRBJ1-1
clone size: once
V gene: TRBV6-6

CDR3 DNA: TGTGCCAGCAGTTTCCCTGGGGGGACAGGCTTAACCTATGGCTACACCTTC
CDR3 protein: CASSFPGGTGLTYGYTF
D gene: TRBD1
J gene: TRBJ1-2
clone size: -
V gene: TRBV28

CDR3 DNA: TGTGCCACAGATGAGAATCAGCCCCAGCATTTT
CDR3 protein: CATDENQPQHF
D gene: -
J gene: TRBJ1-5
clone size: -
V gene: TRBV24-1

CDR3 DNA: TGTGCCAGCAGACGGCAGCGGGGTGGAAACACCATATATTTT
CDR3 protein: CASRRQRGGNTIYF
D gene: -
J gene: TRBJ1-3
clone size: -
V gene: TRBV6-5

CDR3 DNA: TGCGCCAGCAGCTTGGTGAGGAATCCACACGAGCAGTACTTC
CDR3 protein: CASSLVRNPHEQYF
D gene: -
J gene: TRBJ2-7
clone size: -
V gene: TRBV5-1

CDR3 DNA: TGTGCCAGCAGCGGCGGGACTATCTCCTACAATGAGCAGTTCTTC
CDR3 protein: CASSGGTISYNEQFF
D gene: TRBD2
J gene: TRBJ2-1
clone size: -
V gene: TRBV9

CDR3 DNA: TGTGCCAGCAGCGTAGCTGCGGGCACAGATACGCAGTATTTT
CDR3 protein: CASSVAAGTDTQYF
D gene: -
J gene: TRBJ2-3
clone size: -
V gene: TRBV9

CDR3 DNA: TGTGCCAGCAGCTTGATTCCGTTCTATGGTGGCTACACCTTC
CDR3 protein: CASSLIPFYGGYTF
D gene: -
J gene: TRBJ1-2
clone size: -
V gene: TRBV5-5

CDR3 DNA: TGTGCCAGCAGCGTAGGGAGCTCTGGGGCCAACGTCCTGACTTTC
CDR3 protein: CASSVGSSGANVLTF
D gene: -
J gene: TRBJ2-6
clone size: -
V gene: TRBV9

CDR3 DNA: TGTGCCAGCAGCCCTCAGGGAGGGGGTAACTATGGCTACACCTTC
CDR3 protein: CASSPQGGGNYGYTF
D gene: -
J gene: TRBJ1-2
clone size: -
V gene: TRBV7-3

CDR3 DNA: TGTGCCAGCAGCCCAGACAGGGTTGGCACTGAAGCTTTCTTT
CDR3 protein: CASSPDRVGTEAFF
D gene: TRBD1
J gene: TRBJ1-1
clone size: -
V gene: TRBV7-9

CDR3 DNA: TGTGCCAGCAGCTTATCAGGGCGAGGAATTGGCTACACCTTC
CDR3 protein: CASSLSGRGIGYTF
D gene: -
J gene: TRBJ1-2
clone size: -
V gene: TRBV7-8